A selection of T cell receptor beta chains follows, all from one sample in a study of CD8+ T cells in alopecia areata. Data came from immunoSEQ multiplex PCR; TCRdb stores just in-frame clones and leaves some out. The table has about 30,000 clones, less than 65% seen once; the top ten hold roughly 17%. The sequencing input was NKG2D-high CD8+ T cells sorted from blood. The source of these receptors is a human donor with alopecia areata. The CDR3 runs from the conserved cysteine through the conserved F or W. Each record gives: V gene, clone size, J gene, CDR3 protein. Expanded clones get a size class; other rows say once, few or many, or leave the size out.

TRBV18	NA	TRBJ2-2	CASTPEPNTGELFF
TRBV13	once	TRBJ2-1	CASSLVVAGDDNEQFF
TRBV7-9	NA	TRBJ2-3	CASSLESSGLSTQYF
TRBV27	few	TRBJ2-2	CASSFGGLPHTGELFF
TRBV7-6	NA	TRBJ1-5	CASSEADGNQPQHF
TRBV7-9	NA	TRBJ2-3	CASRSTGGPEDTQYF
TRBV28	NA	TRBJ2-5	CASSFVKNIETQYF
TRBV27	NA	TRBJ2-5	CASSLGGRTVGETQYF
TRBV10-3	NA	TRBJ2-7	CAISDGTNVPEQYF
TRBV29-1	NA	TRBJ2-2	CSVVTGLAENTGELFF
TRBV18	NA	TRBJ2-7	CASSSPATYEQYF
TRBV29-1	NA	TRBJ2-2	CSVVGNTGELFF
TRBV4-2	NA	TRBJ2-1	CASSQGRGDYNEQFF
TRBV27	NA	TRBJ1-5	CASSSRGVNQPQHF
TRBV4-3	NA	TRBJ2-1	CASSHGTGVGNEQFF
TRBV2	NA	TRBJ2-7	CASSESRIGSGRPYEQYF
TRBV28	few	TRBJ2-7	CASSSGTSGGAYEQYF
TRBV27	NA	TRBJ2-7	CASSVAGVYEQYF
TRBV2	few	TRBJ2-3	CASSEGTSGRADTQYF
TRBV27	NA	TRBJ1-1	CASSLTYTGYTEAFF
TRBV4-3	NA	TRBJ2-3	CASSQAVLTDTQYF
TRBV9	NA	TRBJ2-5	CASSVGGVSGGQETQYF
TRBV7-8	NA	TRBJ2-7	CASSRPEVAWEQYF
TRBV27	NA	TRBJ2-1	CASSPDPAPGPYNEQFF
TRBV19	once	TRBJ2-7	CASRDEQYF
TRBV5-1	few	TRBJ1-1	CASTGRMNTEAFF
TRBV7-2	few	TRBJ2-5	CASSSGLGLDTQYF
TRBV7-6	NA	TRBJ2-1	CASSWYRTQIDNEQFF
TRBV19	few	TRBJ1-1	CASSFGTGRTEAFF
TRBV7-9	NA	TRBJ2-7	CASSLVGQDYYEQYF
TRBV7-9	NA	TRBJ2-7	CASSGGLYEQYF
TRBV7-6	NA	TRBJ2-7	CASSAGTALYEQYF
TRBV6-5	NA	TRBJ2-7	CASSPDTTYGDEQYF
TRBV27	few	TRBJ2-7	CASSFGGPTSYEQYF
TRBV4-1	NA	TRBJ2-7	CASSQDGLAYEQYF
TRBV19	NA	TRBJ2-3	CASNPRGQDTDTQYF
TRBV27	NA	TRBJ2-5	CASSLASDQETQYF
TRBV5-6	few	TRBJ1-2	CASSGTVENYGYTF
TRBV4-2	NA	TRBJ2-7	CASSQDPLGPEQYF
TRBV10-2	once	TRBJ1-1	CASSESRGTEAFF
TRBV6-5	NA	TRBJ2-1	CASSYSLSGIKFF
TRBV19	NA	TRBJ1-1	CASSIASGVNTEAFF
TRBV7-8	NA	TRBJ2-7	CASSLIGTSVHEQYF
TRBV7-9	NA	TRBJ2-1	CASSLVERGRDEQFF
TRBV18	NA	TRBJ2-7	CASSGDSAYEQYF
TRBV29-1	NA	TRBJ2-5	CSVRTSSGMETQYF
TRBV5-4	NA	TRBJ2-5	CASSSVAGEETQYF
TRBV6-5	NA	TRBJ2-7	CASSYGVVSGEQYF
TRBV27	NA	TRBJ2-7	CASSRQSTYEQYF
TRBV4-3	NA	TRBJ2-1	CASSHRSLHNEQFF
TRBV4-3	NA	TRBJ2-2	CASSQGAPNTGELFF
TRBV7-9	few	TRBJ1-1	CASSTRDRVPTEAFF
TRBV2	few	TRBJ2-1	CASSPLAAYNEQFF
TRBV7-3	NA	TRBJ1-2	CASSLSPGQGGYTF
TRBV29-1	NA	TRBJ2-7	CSVETGGPYEQYF
TRBV5-4	NA	TRBJ2-1	CASLFIGTSNNEQFF
TRBV28	NA	TRBJ2-3	CASITPGLAGGSQGDTQYF
TRBV2	NA	TRBJ2-2	CAYGGRNTGELFF
TRBV27	NA	TRBJ2-5	CASSILSGPLQETQYF